This entry concerns a single T cell receptor beta chain. These data belong to a study of blood T cell repertoires in COVID-19. Study details: Spain, Italy and the United States supplied samples that represented acute and convalescent COVID-19. PBMCs, B-cell-depleted T cells, or T cells provided the cDNA or gDNA that made up the material.

Study processing details: Amplifying reference gene primers gave estimates of nucleated cell counts. The assay was immunoSEQ multiplex PCR, and TCRdb's table has in-frame clones only and misses some. Clonal size and the V and J genes are those of that table, whereas D and trimming came from the DNA. The sample holds about 200,000 clones, approximately 87% seen once. The length of the CDR3 is 16 residues. Germline V gene lookup returns CDR1 SGDLS and CDR2 YYNGEE. V lost 1 base to trimming and J lost 3 bases, with 15 bases between them. The rearrangement uses TRBV9 and TRBJ2-3; D is possibly TRBD2 (5 bases). The specimen was peripheral blood. This clonotype was obtained from a woman in her fifties or sixties with acute or convalescent COVID-19. The CDR3 DNA reads TGTGCCAGCAGCGTATCGGGGATCAGCGAAACAGATACGCAGTATTTT. It specifies CASSVSGISETDTQYF.